This TCR beta chain was retrieved from a study of blood T cell repertoires in COVID-19. Background on the study: Acute-phase and convalescent COVID-19 samples originated in the United States, Italy and Spain. Nucleic acid was either cDNA or gDNA, and it came from T cells, B-cell-depleted T cells, or PBMCs.

Per the original methods: Reference gene primer amplification in the assay estimated nucleated cell counts. Sequencing was performed with immunoSEQ multiplex PCR; in TCRdb, only in-frame clones are kept and a portion is missing. D and trimming were read from the DNA, whereas the V and J calls and clone size are those reported in that table. The top ten hold roughly 10% of the sample, which has approximately 160,000 clones, approximately 78% seen once. This CDR3 has 16 residues. The V gene's germline CDR1 is SGHTA and CDR2 FQGTGA. V lost 5 bases and J lost 12; bases outside the gene matches: 13. The receptor was isolated from a human donor in a cohort sampled during active COVID-19. This chain uses TRBV7-3 with TRBJ2-1, with 13 bases aligning to TRBD2. Sequencing was done on a sample of peripheral blood. The CDR3, as DNA: TGTGCCAGCAGCCCCTCTCGGACTAGCGGGAGAAACGGGCAGTTCTTC. Protein: CASSPSRTSGRNGQFF.